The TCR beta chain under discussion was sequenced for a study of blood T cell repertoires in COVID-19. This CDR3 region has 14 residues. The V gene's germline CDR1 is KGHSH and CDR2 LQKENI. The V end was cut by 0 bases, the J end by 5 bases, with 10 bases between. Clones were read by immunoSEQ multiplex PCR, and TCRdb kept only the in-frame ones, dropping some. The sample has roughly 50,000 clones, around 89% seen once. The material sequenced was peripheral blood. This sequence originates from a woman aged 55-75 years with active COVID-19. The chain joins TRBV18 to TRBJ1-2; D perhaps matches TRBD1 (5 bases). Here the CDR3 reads CASSPPSGTYGYTF. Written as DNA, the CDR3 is TGTGCCAGCTCACCACCCTCAGGGACTTATGGCTACACCTTC.